These 12 T cell receptor beta chains came from one sample sequenced in a study of identical twins. TCRdb recomputed calls from the 5' RACE reads with MiXCR, one row per CDR3 protein. Of about 890,000 distinct CDR3 sequences detected, over 9% appear once; the ten largest clones hold around 1.5%. Another study also made use of these data, one on yellow fever vaccine responses in identical twins.

Sequenced input: PBMCs. The origin of the receptors is a young woman in good health.

The V call is TRBV15, the J call TRBJ2-1; no definite D call. CDR3 length: 16 amino acids. Germline loops: CDR1 LNHNV, CDR2 YYDKDF (reference sequence). V lost 0 bases and J lost 0, with 9 bases in between. As DNA, the CDR3 is TGTGCCACCAGCAGAGAGAAGGAACCCTCCTACAATGAGCAGTTCTTC. Protein: CATSREKEPSYNEQFF.

The gene calls are TRBV6-4 and TRBJ2-2; D might be TRBD2 (5 bases). Germline V gene lookup returns CDR1 MRHNA and CDR2 SNTAGT. Trimming stripped 8 bases from V and 6 bases from J, with 25 bases between. The CDR3 spans 17 residues. CDR3 in amino acids: CASPSRRLAKISGELFF. In nucleotides, the CDR3 is TGTGCCAGCCCGTCCCGAAGGCTAGCTAAAATCTCCGGGGAGCTGTTTTTT.

This chain joins TRBV6-5 and TRBJ2-2; tentatively, D is TRBD2 (7 bases). The ends were cut back, 4 bases at V and 0 bases at J, with 15 bases in the middle. The CDR3 consists of 17 residues. The germline V gene encodes CDR1 MNHEY and CDR2 SVGAGI. CDR3 coding DNA: TGTGCCAGCAGTTTTTCGGGGGGCCAACCGAACACCGGGGAGCTGTTTTTT. Its translation is CASSFSGGQPNTGELFF.

There are a few counts of this clonotype. The J gene is TRBJ2-2, the V gene TRBV5-1; perhaps TRBD1 as D (6 bases). Germline lookup yields CDR1 SGHRS and CDR2 YFSETQ. The V gene lost 3 bases and the J gene lost 5 bases, with 23 bases spanning the gap. The CDR3 length is 18 residues. CDR3 amino acids: CASSYPEETGKRTGELFF. In nucleotides, the CDR3 is TGCGCCAGCAGCTATCCTGAAGAAACAGGGAAGAGGACCGGGGAGCTGTTTTTT.

CDR3 loop: CASRSSPPDTDTQYF. In DNA, the CDR3 is TGCGCCAGCCGATCCTCCCCGCCGGACACAGATACGCAGTATTTT. J is TRBJ2-3 and V is TRBV5-1; no definite D call. Per germline, CDR1 SGHRS and CDR2 YFSETQ. This CDR3 has 15 amino acids. Deletions cut 7 bases from V and 2 bases from J, with 17 bases between.

This clonotype turned up a few times. V usage is TRBV5-6 and J usage is TRBJ1-6; D may be TRBD1 (5 bases). This CDR3 is built from 15 residues. With 4 bases removed from V and 7 bases from J, the gap between germline ends came to 15 bases. Germline-derived CDR1 and CDR2 are SGHDT and YYEEEE. In DNA form, the CDR3 reads TGTGCCAGCAGCCGGGACGGATGGAGAAATTCACCCCTCCACTTT. Translating it yields CASSRDGWRNSPLHF.

This clonotype appeared many times. The rearrangement joins TRBV6-5 to TRBJ2-2, with D perhaps matching TRBD1 or TRBD2 (5 bases each). Deletions cut 2 bases from V and 3 bases from J, with 7 bases between. The CDR3 sequence is 14 residues long. Germline V gives CDR1 MNHEY, CDR2 SVGAGI. CDR3 amino acids: CASSYGTDTGELFF. The CDR3, as DNA: TGTGCCAGCAGTTACGGGACGGACACCGGGGAGCTGTTTTTT.

Ten or more counts support this clonotype. The CDR3 region is CSASGRRPKDGELFF. The CDR3 DNA is TGCAGTGCTAGCGGCCGGCGGCCGAAGGACGGGGAGCTGTTTTTT. The chain has TRBV20-1 and TRBJ2-2; D gene unclear. The germline V gene encodes CDR1 DFQATT and CDR2 SNEGSKA (reference sequence). V was cut by 3 bases and J by 7 bases, with 18 bases left in between. The CDR3 consists of 15 residues.

The genes are TRBV3-1 and TRBJ1-2; possible D gene TRBD1, 6 bases. This CDR3 contains 15 residues. Trimming pared 6 bases from V and 7 bases from J, leaving 21 bases between. Per the germline V gene, CDR1 is LGHDT and CDR2 is YNNKEL (reference sequence). CDR3 DNA: TGTGCCAGCAGTCCCCTTGCGGGCGGGGGCCCTGGCTACACCTTC. It specifies CASSPLAGGGPGYTF.

V and J are TRBV12-3 or TRBV12-4 and TRBJ2-2, with 9 bases that match TRBD1. Trimming removed 5 bases from V and 3 bases from J; junction bases left unmatched: 7. CDR3 length: 16 amino acids. CDR3 loop: CASSPETGGYTGELFF. The CDR3 DNA follows: TGTGCCAGCAGTCCAGAGACAGGGGGTTACACCGGGGAGCTGTTTTTT.

This clonotype was seen a few times. The chain joins TRBV20-1 to TRBJ1-1, with 8 positions matching TRBD1. V gave up 4 bases and J gave up 0 bases; unmatched junction bases: 7. There are 15 residues in the CDR3. CDR1 DFQATT and CDR2 SNEGSKA come from the germline V gene (reference sequence). Here the CDR3 DNA reads TGCAGTGCTATGGGGTCAGGGGGCCTGAACACTGAAGCTTTCTTT. This translates into CSAMGSGGLNTEAFF.

This clonotype has just a few counts. The chain links TRBV5-1 to TRBJ2-3; D is unresolved. CDR3 length: 15 residues. V was shortened by 0 bases and J by 1 base, with 9 bases between the two germline ends. The germline V gene has CDR1 SGHRS and CDR2 YFSETQ. CDR3 loop: CASSLVVTRTDTQYF. The CDR3 DNA is TGCGCCAGCAGCTTGGTGGTCACACGCACAGATACGCAGTATTTT.